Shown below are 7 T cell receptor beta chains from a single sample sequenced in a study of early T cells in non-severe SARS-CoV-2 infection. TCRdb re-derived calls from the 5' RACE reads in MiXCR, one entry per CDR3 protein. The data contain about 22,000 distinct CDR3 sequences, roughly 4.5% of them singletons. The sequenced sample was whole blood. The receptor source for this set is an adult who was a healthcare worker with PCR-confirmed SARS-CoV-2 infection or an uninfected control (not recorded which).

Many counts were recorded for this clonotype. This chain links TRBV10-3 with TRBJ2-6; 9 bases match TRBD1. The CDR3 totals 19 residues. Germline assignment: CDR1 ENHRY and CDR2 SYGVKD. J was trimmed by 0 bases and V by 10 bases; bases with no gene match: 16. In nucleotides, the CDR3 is TGTGCCACAAGTCCGGGACAGGGACTTAGCAGCTCTGGGGCCAACGTCCTGACTTTC. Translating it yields CATSPGQGLSSSGANVLTF.

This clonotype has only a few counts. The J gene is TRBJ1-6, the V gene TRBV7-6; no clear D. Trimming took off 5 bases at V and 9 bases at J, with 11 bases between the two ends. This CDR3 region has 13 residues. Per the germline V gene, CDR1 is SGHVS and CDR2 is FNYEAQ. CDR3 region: CASSNRGGSPLHF. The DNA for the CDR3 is TGTGCCAGCAGCAATAGAGGAGGTTCACCCCTCCACTTT.

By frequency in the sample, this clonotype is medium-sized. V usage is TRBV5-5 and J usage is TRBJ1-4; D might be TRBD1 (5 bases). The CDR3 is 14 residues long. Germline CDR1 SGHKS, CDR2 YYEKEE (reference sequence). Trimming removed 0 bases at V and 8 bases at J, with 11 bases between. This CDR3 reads CASSLAPGREKLFF. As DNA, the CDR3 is TGTGCCAGCAGCTTGGCCCCGGGACGAGAAAAACTGTTTTTT.

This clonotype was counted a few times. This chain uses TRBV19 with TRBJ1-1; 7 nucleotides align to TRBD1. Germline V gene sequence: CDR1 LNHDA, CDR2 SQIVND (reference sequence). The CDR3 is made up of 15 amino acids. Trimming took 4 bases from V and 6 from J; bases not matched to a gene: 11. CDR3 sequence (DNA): TGTGCCAGTAGTAAAGGAGGGGGCCGGATTTCTGAAGCTTTCTTT. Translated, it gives CASSKGGGRISEAFF.

The CDR3: CASSEGWQGLEAFF. The DNA for the CDR3 is TGCGCCAGCAGTGAGGGTTGGCAGGGTCTTGAAGCTTTCTTT. This rearrangement joins TRBV10-1 to TRBJ1-1, with a tentative D call TRBD1 (5 bases). Germline V lookup: CDR1 WNHNN, CDR2 SYGVQD (reference sequence). V dropped 2 bases and J dropped 7 bases, with 14 bases sitting between them. The CDR3 spans 14 residues.

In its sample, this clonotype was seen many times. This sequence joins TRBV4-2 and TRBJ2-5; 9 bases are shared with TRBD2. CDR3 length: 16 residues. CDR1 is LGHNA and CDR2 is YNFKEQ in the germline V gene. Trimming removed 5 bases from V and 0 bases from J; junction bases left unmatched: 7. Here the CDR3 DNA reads TGTGCCAGCAGCTATGGACTAGCGACTCACCAAGAGACCCAGTACTTC. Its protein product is CASSYGLATHQETQYF.

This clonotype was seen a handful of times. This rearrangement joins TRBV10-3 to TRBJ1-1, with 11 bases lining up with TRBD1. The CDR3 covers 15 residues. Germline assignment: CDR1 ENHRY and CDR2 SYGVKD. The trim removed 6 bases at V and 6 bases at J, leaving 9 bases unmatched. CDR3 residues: CAISRGQGAGAEAFF. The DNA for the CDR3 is TGTGCCATCAGCCGAGGACAGGGGGCTGGTGCTGAAGCTTTCTTT.